These T cell receptor beta chains were read from a single sample in a study of CD4+ T cells in melanoma. The data were produced by immunoSEQ multiplex PCR, yet TCRdb's version contains in-frame clones alone and is incomplete. The top ten clones hold around 22% of a sample with about 9,600 clones, 73% of them seen once. The sequencing input was cells from a culture (not recorded whether cultured in vitro). Receptor source: a human donor with melanoma. The CDR3 runs from the conserved cysteine through the conserved F or W. The D gene is left open where the match is weak. The listing skips clone size in some rows; elsewhere it reads once, few, many or a size class.

J gene: TRBJ1-1
clone size: -
V gene: TRBV5-1
D gene: -
CDR3 protein: CASSLDRQGGTTEAFF
CDR3 DNA: TGCGCCAGCAGCTTGGATCGGCAGGGCGGGACCACTGAAGCTTTCTTT

J gene: TRBJ1-2
clone size: -
V gene: TRBV2
D gene: -
CDR3 protein: CASSVPPTRRPYGYTF
CDR3 DNA: TGTGCCAGCAGTGTCCCCCCGACCCGTCGTCCATATGGCTACACCTTC

J gene: TRBJ1-6
clone size: -
V gene: TRBV2
D gene: -
CDR3 protein: CASSENRVGSPLHF
CDR3 DNA: TGTGCCAGCAGTGAAAACCGAGTAGGATCACCCCTCCACTTT

J gene: TRBJ1-1
clone size: -
V gene: TRBV11-2
D gene: -
CDR3 protein: CASSPRGAESEAFF
CDR3 DNA: TGTGCCAGCAGCCCTAGGGGGGCTGAGTCTGAAGCTTTCTTT

J gene: TRBJ2-1
clone size: -
V gene: TRBV19
D gene: -
CDR3 protein: CASSINQGINEQFF
CDR3 DNA: TGTGCCAGTAGTATCAATCAGGGCATAAATGAGCAGTTCTTC

J gene: TRBJ2-5
clone size: -
V gene: TRBV4-1
D gene: -
CDR3 protein: CASSQRVGKDQETQYF
CDR3 DNA: TGCGCCAGCAGCCAGAGGGTCGGCAAGGACCAAGAGACCCAGTACTTC

J gene: TRBJ1-1
clone size: -
V gene: TRBV10-3
D gene: TRBD1
CDR3 protein: CASEGQGNTEAFF
CDR3 DNA: TGTGCCTCCGAGGGACAGGGAAACACTGAAGCTTTCTTT

J gene: TRBJ1-2
clone size: -
V gene: TRBV5-1
D gene: TRBD1
CDR3 protein: CASGEAGGFGYTF
CDR3 DNA: TGCGCCAGCGGGGAGGCAGGGGGCTTTGGCTACACCTTC

J gene: TRBJ1-1
clone size: large
V gene: TRBV5-8
D gene: -
CDR3 protein: CASSLRGADTEAFF
CDR3 DNA: TGTGCCAGCAGCCTACGGGGGGCGGACACTGAAGCTTTCTTT

J gene: TRBJ2-5
clone size: -
V gene: TRBV5-1
D gene: TRBD2
CDR3 protein: CASSLEASGGTRAQYF
CDR3 DNA: TGCGCCAGCAGCTTGGAGGCTAGCGGGGGGACTCGGGCCCAGTACTTC

J gene: TRBJ2-1
clone size: -
V gene: TRBV10-2
D gene: -
CDR3 protein: CASHQGHEQFF
CDR3 DNA: TGCGCCAGCCATCAGGGGCATGAGCAGTTCTTC

J gene: TRBJ2-3
clone size: -
V gene: TRBV7-9
D gene: TRBD1
CDR3 protein: CASSRQGNPQYF
CDR3 DNA: TGTGCCAGCAGTCGACAGGGGAACCCGCAGTATTTT

J gene: TRBJ2-7
clone size: once
V gene: TRBV4-1
D gene: -
CDR3 protein: CASSRDSIQTYEQYF
CDR3 DNA: TGCGCCAGCAGCCGAGACAGCATCCAAACCTACGAGCAGTACTTC

J gene: TRBJ2-7
clone size: -
V gene: TRBV6-1
D gene: -
CDR3 protein: CASSLKLYEQYF
CDR3 DNA: TGTGCCAGCAGTTTGAAGCTCTACGAGCAGTACTTC

J gene: TRBJ2-1
clone size: -
V gene: TRBV5-1
D gene: -
CDR3 protein: CASSSAAGYNEQFF
CDR3 DNA: TGCGCCAGCAGCTCGGCGGCGGGATACAATGAGCAGTTCTTC

J gene: TRBJ2-7
clone size: -
V gene: TRBV7-2
D gene: -
CDR3 protein: CASSLAWGPSYEQYF
CDR3 DNA: TGTGCCAGCAGCTTAGCGTGGGGCCCTAGCTACGAGCAGTACTTC

J gene: TRBJ2-3
clone size: -
V gene: TRBV9
D gene: -
CDR3 protein: CASSVGQPSTDTQYF
CDR3 DNA: TGTGCCAGCAGCGTAGGACAGCCTAGCACAGATACGCAGTATTTT

J gene: TRBJ2-1
clone size: -
V gene: TRBV2
D gene: TRBD2
CDR3 protein: CASSDRTSPDDEQFF
CDR3 DNA: TGTGCCAGCAGTGATAGGACTAGCCCCGACGATGAGCAGTTCTTC

J gene: TRBJ2-1
clone size: -
V gene: TRBV14
D gene: TRBD2
CDR3 protein: CASSQPTSGLSGEQFF
CDR3 DNA: TGTGCCAGCAGCCAACCGACTAGCGGGTTATCGGGGGAGCAGTTCTTC

J gene: TRBJ2-5
clone size: once
V gene: TRBV11-3
D gene: TRBD1
CDR3 protein: CASSPRGRGETQYF
CDR3 DNA: TGTGCCAGCAGCCCCAGGGGGCGAGGAGAGACCCAGTACTTC

J gene: TRBJ2-1
clone size: -
V gene: TRBV7-9
D gene: -
CDR3 protein: CASSPTGTGNEQFF
CDR3 DNA: TGTGCCAGCAGCCCGACCGGGACGGGGAATGAGCAGTTCTTC

J gene: TRBJ1-3
clone size: -
V gene: TRBV7-8
D gene: TRBD1
CDR3 protein: CASSSRTGAGNTIYF
CDR3 DNA: TGTGCCAGCAGCTCTCGAACAGGGGCTGGAAACACCATATATTTT

J gene: TRBJ1-4
clone size: -
V gene: TRBV30
D gene: -
CDR3 protein: CAWSFAGGGPREKLFF
CDR3 DNA: TGTGCCTGGAGTTTCGCCGGCGGGGGTCCTCGGGAAAAACTGTTTTTT

J gene: TRBJ2-2
clone size: -
V gene: TRBV27
D gene: -
CDR3 protein: CASSLLNTGELFF
CDR3 DNA: TGTGCCAGCAGTTTACTGAACACCGGGGAGCTGTTTTTT

J gene: TRBJ2-1
clone size: -
V gene: TRBV7-6
D gene: -
CDR3 protein: CASSLRLVEVSGEQFF
CDR3 DNA: TGTGCCAGCAGCTTAAGGCTAGTAGAAGTATCCGGTGAGCAGTTCTTC

J gene: TRBJ1-1
clone size: few
V gene: TRBV10-3
D gene: -
CDR3 protein: CAISADGNTEAFF
CDR3 DNA: TGTGCCATCAGCGCGGACGGGAACACTGAAGCTTTCTTT

J gene: TRBJ1-1
clone size: -
V gene: TRBV11-1
D gene: -
CDR3 protein: CASSDLYRVGTEAFF
CDR3 DNA: TGTGCCAGCAGCGACCTCTACAGGGTGGGCACTGAAGCTTTCTTT